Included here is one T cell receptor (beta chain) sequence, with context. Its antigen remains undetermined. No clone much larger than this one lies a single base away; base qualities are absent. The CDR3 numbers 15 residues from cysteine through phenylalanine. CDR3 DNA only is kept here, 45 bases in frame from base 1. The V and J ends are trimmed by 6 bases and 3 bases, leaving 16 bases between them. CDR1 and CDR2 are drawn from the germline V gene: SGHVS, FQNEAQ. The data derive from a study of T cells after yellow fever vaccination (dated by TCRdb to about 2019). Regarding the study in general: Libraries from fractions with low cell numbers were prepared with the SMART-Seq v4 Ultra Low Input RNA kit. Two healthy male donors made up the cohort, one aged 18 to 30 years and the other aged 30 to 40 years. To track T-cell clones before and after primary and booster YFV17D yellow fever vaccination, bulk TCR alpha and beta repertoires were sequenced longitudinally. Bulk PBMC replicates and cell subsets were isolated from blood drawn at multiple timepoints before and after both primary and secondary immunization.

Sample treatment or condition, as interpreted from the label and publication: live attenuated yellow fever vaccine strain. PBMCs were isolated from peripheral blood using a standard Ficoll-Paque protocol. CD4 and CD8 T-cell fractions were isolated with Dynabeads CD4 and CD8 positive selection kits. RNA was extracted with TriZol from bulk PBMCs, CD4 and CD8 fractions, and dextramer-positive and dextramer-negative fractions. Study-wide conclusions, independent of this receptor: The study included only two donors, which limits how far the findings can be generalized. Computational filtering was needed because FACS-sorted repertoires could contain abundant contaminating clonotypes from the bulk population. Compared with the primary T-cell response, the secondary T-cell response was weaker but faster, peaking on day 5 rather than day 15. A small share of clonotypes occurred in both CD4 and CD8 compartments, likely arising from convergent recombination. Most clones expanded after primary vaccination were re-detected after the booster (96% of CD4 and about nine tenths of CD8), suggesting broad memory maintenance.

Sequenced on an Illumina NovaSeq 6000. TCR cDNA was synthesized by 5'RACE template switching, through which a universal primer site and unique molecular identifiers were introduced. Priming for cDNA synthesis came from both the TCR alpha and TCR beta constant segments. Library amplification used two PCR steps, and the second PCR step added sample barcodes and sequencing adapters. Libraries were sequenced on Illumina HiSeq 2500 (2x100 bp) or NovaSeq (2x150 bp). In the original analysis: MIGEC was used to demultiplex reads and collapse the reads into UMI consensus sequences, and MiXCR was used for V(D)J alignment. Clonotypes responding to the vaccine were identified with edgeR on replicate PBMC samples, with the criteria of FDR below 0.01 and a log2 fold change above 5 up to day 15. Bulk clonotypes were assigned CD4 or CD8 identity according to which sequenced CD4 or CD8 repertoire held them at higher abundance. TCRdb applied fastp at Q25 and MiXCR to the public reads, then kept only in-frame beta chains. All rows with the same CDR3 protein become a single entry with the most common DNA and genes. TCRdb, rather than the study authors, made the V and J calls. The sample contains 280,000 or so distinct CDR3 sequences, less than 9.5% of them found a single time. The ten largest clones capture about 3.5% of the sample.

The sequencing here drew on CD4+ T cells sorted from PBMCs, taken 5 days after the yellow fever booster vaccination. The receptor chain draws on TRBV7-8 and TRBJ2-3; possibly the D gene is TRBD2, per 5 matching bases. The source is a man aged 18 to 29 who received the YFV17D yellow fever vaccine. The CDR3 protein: CASSLLDAQTDTQYF. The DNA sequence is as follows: TGTGCCAGCAGTCTACTAGACGCCCAAACAGATACGCAGTATTTT.